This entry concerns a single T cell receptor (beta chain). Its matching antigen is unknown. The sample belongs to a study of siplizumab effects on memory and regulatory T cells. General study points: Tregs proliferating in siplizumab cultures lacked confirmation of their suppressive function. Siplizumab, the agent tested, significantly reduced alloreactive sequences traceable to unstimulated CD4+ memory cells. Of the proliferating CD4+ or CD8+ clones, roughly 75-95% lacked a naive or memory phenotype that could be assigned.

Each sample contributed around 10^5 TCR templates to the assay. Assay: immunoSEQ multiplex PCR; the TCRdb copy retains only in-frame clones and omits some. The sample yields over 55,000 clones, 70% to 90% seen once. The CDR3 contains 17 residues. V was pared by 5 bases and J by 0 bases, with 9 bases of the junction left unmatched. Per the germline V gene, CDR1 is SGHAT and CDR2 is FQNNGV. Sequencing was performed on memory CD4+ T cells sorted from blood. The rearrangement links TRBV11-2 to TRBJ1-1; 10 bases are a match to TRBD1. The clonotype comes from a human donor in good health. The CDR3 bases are TGTGCCAGCAGCCTCCTGGGACAGGGGAGGATGAACACTGAAGCTTTCTTT. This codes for CASSLLGQGRMNTEAFF.